The 8 T cell receptor beta chains below all came from one sample that was sequenced in a study of blood T cell repertoires in COVID-19. Only in-frame clones appear in the TCRdb table, and some are missing; sequencing was by immunoSEQ multiplex PCR. The sample lists roughly 150,000 clones, roughly 86% occurring once. Sequencing was performed on peripheral blood. These receptors were collected from a human donor with acute or convalescent COVID-19. The donor label of this sample is uncertain.

The V and J genes are TRBV11-2 and TRBJ1-5, with TRBD1 as a possible D gene (6 bases). V lost 1 base and J 8 bases, leaving 12 bases between the germline ends. Germline CDR1 and CDR2: SGHAT and FQNNGV. This CDR3 is built from 14 residues. The CDR3 loop is CASSLGGPQEPQHF. The CDR3 DNA follows: TGTGCCAGCAGCTTAGGGGGGCCACAGGAGCCCCAGCATTTT.

The chain links TRBV21-1 to TRBJ1-2. TRBV21-1 is an annotated pseudogene. This CDR3 is built from 13 residues. CDR3 loop: CASSSRWRSGYTF. The CDR3 DNA reads as TGTGCCAGCAGCTCCAGGTGGAGGAGTGGCTACACCTTC.

The gene calls are TRBV7-8 and TRBJ2-5; possibly TRBD2 for D (7 bases). This CDR3 comprises 14 residues. CDR1 and CDR2 from the germline V gene are SGHVS and FQNEAQ. V shed 6 bases and J shed 9 bases, with 20 bases lying between them. The CDR3 sequence: CASRAAGAILAQYF. DNA for the CDR3: TGTGCCAGCAGAGCGGCGGGGGCCATATTGGCCCAGTACTTC.

The rearrangement links TRBV5-8 to TRBJ2-6, with unresolved D. From germline, CDR1 is SGHTS and CDR2 YDEGEE. The germline V and J ends were trimmed by 2 bases and 1 base, with 7 bases remaining between them. The CDR3 spans 15 residues. The CDR3 DNA reads as TGTGCCAGCAGCTTACGGTTATCTGGGGCCAACGTCCTGACTTTC. Its protein product is CASSLRLSGANVLTF.

This clone has a single count. This chain connects TRBV9 to TRBJ2-3; 11 bases are shared with TRBD2. In germline, CDR1 is SGDLS, CDR2 YYNGEE. J lost 4 bases, V lost 0 bases, and 7 bases had no gene match. The CDR3 runs to 17 residues. The CDR3 protein is CASSVAGLAGGPDTQYF. The CDR3 coding sequence is TGTGCCAGCAGCGTAGCTGGTCTAGCGGGGGGACCAGATACGCAGTATTTT.

This clone has only one observation. The chain recombines TRBV16 with TRBJ2-7; 8 bases match TRBD1. In germline, CDR1 is KGHSY, CDR2 FQNENV. The CDR3 extends over 15 amino acids. V lost 3 bases and J lost 4; bases outside the gene matches: 8. CDR3 sequence reads: CASSHRDRYLYEQYF. DNA of the CDR3: TGTGCCAGCAGCCACCGGGACAGGTACTTGTACGAGCAGTACTTC.

Comments on this clone: Other DNA sequences in this specimen translate into the identical CDR3. The chain employs TRBV6-5 and TRBJ1-3; TRBD1 is a possible D gene (5 bases). The V end lost 0 bases, the J end lost 4 bases, and 10 bases lay between the germline ends. Germline CDR1 and CDR2: MNHEY and SVGAGI. The CDR3 has 15 residues. The CDR3 region is CASSYSGGTGNTIYF. The CDR3 bases are TGTGCCAGCAGTTACTCGGGGGGGACGGGAAACACCATATATTTT.

The chain recombines TRBV19 with TRBJ1-5, with D hard to call. The CDR3 runs to 11 residues. The V end was cut by 5 bases, the J end by 9 bases, with 8 bases between. Germline CDR1 is LNHDA and CDR2 is SQIVND (reference sequence). CDR3 nucleotides: TGTGCCAGTAGTGATTACGGGCCCCAGCATTTT. Its protein product is CASSDYGPQHF.